The present T cell receptor (beta chain) was sequenced within a study of metastatic and nonmetastatic thyroid tumors. Study details: Repertoires from blood and tumor or nodule tissue of malignant and benign thyroid patients were compared.

Of note for this clone: The antigen is unknown.

Study conclusions and caveats: Reportedly, malignant thyroid tumors had significantly higher TCR beta diversity than benign nodules, in blood and tumor.

Per the authors' pipeline: A distant-metastasis classifier for papillary thyroid cancer was built using CDR3 differences across clinicopathological groups. TCRdb re-clonotyped the PCR reads via MiXCR. The authors' filters were not applied to this entry. The sample has about 20,000 clones, 22% seen once. Unmatched junction bases numbered 12, after V lost 6 bases and J lost 10 bases. The CDR3 contains 15 residues. Not a single patient had been given any form of treatment at any point before undergoing thyroid surgery. The specimen sequenced was adjacent normal tissue. V and J are TRBV12-3 or TRBV12-4 and TRBJ2-1; 10 bases match TRBD2. The sequence came from a female donor with papillary thyroid cancer or a benign thyroid nodule (not recorded which). Some clones in this sample may be carry-over from other donors' samples. The CDR3 region is CASSLPSGGLAEQFF. The CDR3 DNA reads TGTGCCAGCAGCCTCCCTAGCGGGGGATTAGCGGAGCAGTTCTTC.